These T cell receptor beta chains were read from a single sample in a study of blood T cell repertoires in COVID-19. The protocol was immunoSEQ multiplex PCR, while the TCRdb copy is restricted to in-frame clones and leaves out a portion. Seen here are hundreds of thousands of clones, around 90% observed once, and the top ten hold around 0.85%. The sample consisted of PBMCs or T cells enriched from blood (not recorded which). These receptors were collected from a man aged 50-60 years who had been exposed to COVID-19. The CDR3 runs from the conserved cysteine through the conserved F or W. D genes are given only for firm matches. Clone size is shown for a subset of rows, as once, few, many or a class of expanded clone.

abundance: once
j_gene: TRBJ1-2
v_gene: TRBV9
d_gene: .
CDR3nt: TGTGCCAGCAGCGTTACAGGGTCTAACTATGGCTACACCTTC
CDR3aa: CASSVTGSNYGYTF

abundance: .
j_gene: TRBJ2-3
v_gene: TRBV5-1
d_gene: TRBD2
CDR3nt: TGCGCCAGCAGCTTGAGGACTAGCGGGGGCACAGATACGCAGTATTTT
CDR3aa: CASSLRTSGGTDTQYF

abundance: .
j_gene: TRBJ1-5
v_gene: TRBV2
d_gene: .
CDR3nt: TGTGCCAGCAGTGAGTCGGGTGAGCCCCAGCATTTT
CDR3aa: CASSESGEPQHF

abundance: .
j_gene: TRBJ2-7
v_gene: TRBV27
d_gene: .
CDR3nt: TGTGCCAGCAGTGCGGGACGGCGAACCTACGAGCAGTACTTC
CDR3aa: CASSAGRRTYEQYF

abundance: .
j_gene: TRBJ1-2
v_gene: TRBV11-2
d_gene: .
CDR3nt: TGTGCCAGCAGACCAAGCCACAGGTCGCCTAACTATGGCTACACCTTC
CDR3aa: CASRPSHRSPNYGYTF

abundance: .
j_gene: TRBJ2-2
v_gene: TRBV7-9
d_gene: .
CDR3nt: TGTGCCAGCAGCTTAGATACAGTAAACACCGGGGAGCTGTTTTTT
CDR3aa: CASSLDTVNTGELFF

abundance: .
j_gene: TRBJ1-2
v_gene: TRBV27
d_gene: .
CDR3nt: TGTGCCAGCACGGGTGGCTATGGCTACACCTTC
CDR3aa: CASTGGYGYTF

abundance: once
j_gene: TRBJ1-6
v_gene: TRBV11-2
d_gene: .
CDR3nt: TGTGCCAGCAGCTTAGAGACAGCGACAAGCTCCTATAATTCACCCCTCCACTTT
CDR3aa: CASSLETATSSYNSPLHF

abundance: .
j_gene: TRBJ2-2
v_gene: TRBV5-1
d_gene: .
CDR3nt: TGCGCCAGCAGCTTAGCGGGACAGGAGACCGGGGAGCTGTTTTTT
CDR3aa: CASSLAGQETGELFF

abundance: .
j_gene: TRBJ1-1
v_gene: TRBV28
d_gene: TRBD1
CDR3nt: TGTGCCAGCAGGGGAGGACAGGACCCTGGAGCTTTCTTT
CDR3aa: CASRGGQDPGAFF

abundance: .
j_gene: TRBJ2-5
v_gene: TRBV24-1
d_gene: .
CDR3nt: TGTGCCACCAGTGAACACCTTCAAGAGACCCAGTACTTC
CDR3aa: CATSEHLQETQYF

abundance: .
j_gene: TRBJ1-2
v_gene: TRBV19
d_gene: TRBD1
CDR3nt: TGTGCCAGTAATCATCTGGACAGGGAGTCTGGCTACACCTTC
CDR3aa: CASNHLDRESGYTF

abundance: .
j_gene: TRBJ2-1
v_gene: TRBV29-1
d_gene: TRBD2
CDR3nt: TGCAGCGTTGAAGACTCCTTAAGCGGGAGAACCTACAATGAGCAGTTCTTC
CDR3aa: CSVEDSLSGRTYNEQFF

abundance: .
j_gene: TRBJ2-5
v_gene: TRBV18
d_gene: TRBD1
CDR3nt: TGTGCCAGCTCACTGATAGAGGGGGCGAGGAAGACCCAGTACTTC
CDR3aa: CASSLIEGARKTQYF

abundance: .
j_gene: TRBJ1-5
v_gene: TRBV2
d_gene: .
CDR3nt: TGTGCCAGCAGTGAATTCAGACAGACCCAGCCCCAGCATTTT
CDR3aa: CASSEFRQTQPQHF

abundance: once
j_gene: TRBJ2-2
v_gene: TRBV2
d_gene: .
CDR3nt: TGTGCCAGCAAGGAGATACCGAACACCGGGGAGCTGTTTTTT
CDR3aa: CASKEIPNTGELFF

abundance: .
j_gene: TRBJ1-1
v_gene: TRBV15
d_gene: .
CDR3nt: TGTGCCACCAAAGTGGACATGAACACTGAAGCTTTCTTT
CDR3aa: CATKVDMNTEAFF

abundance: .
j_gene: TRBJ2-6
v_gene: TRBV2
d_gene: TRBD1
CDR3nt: TGTGCCAGCAGTACTCGACAGGGCTACTCCTCTGGAGCCAACGTCCTGACTTTC
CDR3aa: CASSTRQGYSSGANVLTF

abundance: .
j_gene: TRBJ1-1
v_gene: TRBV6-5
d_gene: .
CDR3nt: TGTGCCAGCGTGTGGGGGGGGATGAACACTGAAGCTTTCTTT
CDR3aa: CASVWGGMNTEAFF

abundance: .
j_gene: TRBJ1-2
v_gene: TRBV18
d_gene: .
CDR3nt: TGTGCCAGCTCACTGTCCGGGACTGATTATGGCTACACCTTC
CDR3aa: CASSLSGTDYGYTF

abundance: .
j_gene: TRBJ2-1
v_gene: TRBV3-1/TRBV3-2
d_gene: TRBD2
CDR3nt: TGTGCCAGCAGCCAGAGCGGGGGCCCACGCAGCTCCTACAATGAGCAGTTCTTC
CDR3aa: CASSQSGGPRSSYNEQFF

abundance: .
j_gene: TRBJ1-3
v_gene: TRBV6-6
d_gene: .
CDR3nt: TGTGCCAGCAGCCGGACGACCCCACAGGGAATGCGATGGGACTCTGGAAACACCATATATTTT
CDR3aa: CASSRTTPQGMRWDSGNTIYF

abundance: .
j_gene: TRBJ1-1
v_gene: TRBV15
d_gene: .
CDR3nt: TGTGCCACCAGCAGAGCGGGAGGGACGCCTGAAGCTTTCTTT
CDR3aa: CATSRAGGTPEAFF

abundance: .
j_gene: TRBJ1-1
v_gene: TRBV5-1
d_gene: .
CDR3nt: TGCGCCAGCAGCTTGGGGACAGTGAACACTGAAGCTTTCTTT
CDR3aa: CASSLGTVNTEAFF

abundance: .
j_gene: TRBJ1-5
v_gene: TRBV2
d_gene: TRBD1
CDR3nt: TGTGCCAGCAGTCCACGACAGGGAGTGGGGAATCAGCCCCAGCATTTT
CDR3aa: CASSPRQGVGNQPQHF

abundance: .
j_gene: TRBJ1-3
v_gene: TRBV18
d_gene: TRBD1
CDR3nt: TGTGCCAGCTCACGACTATCAGGGGGCGTGGACACCATATATTTT
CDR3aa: CASSRLSGGVDTIYF

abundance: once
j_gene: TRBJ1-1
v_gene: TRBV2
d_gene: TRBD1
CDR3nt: TGTGCCAGCAGTCCGGACAGGGGGTACACTGAAGCTTTCTTT
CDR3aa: CASSPDRGYTEAFF

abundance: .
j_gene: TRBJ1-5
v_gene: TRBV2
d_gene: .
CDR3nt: TGTGCCAGCAAGGGGGAGGGGGATCAGCCCCAGCATTTT
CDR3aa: CASKGEGDQPQHF

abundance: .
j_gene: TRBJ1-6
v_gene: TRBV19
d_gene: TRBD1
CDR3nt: TGTGCCAGTAGCCCCGGGACAGGCGGACTACCCCTCCACTTT
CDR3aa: CASSPGTGGLPLHF

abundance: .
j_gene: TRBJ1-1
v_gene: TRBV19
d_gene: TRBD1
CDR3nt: TGTGCCAGTAAGGACAGGGCCAGAACTGAAGCTTTCTTT
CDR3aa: CASKDRARTEAFF

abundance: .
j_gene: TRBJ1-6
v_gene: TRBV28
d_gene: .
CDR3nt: TGTGCCAGCAATGCGGTTAATTCACCCCTCCACTTT
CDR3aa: CASNAVNSPLHF

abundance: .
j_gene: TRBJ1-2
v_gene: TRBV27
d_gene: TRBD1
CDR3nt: TGTGCCAGCAGTCCGTCTCTAGGGGGCCATTCATATGGCTACACCTTC
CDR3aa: CASSPSLGGHSYGYTF

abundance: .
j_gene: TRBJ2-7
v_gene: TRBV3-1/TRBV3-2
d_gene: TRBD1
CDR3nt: TGTGCCAGCAGCCAACCGGGACAGGGTTTCTACGAGCAGTACTTC
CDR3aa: CASSQPGQGFYEQYF

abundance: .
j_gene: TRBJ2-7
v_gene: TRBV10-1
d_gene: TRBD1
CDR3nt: TGCGCCAGCAACACGGACAGGGGGCTCTACGAGCAGTACTTC
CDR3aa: CASNTDRGLYEQYF

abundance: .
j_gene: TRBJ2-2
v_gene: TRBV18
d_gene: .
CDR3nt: TGTGCCAGCTCACCTATCAGGGTCTCGAACACCGGGGAGCTGTTTTTT
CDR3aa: CASSPIRVSNTGELFF

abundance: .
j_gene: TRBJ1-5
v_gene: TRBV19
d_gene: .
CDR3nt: TGTGCCAGTAGTATACGATCCGTTCCGGGGTGGGTCAATCAGCCCCAGCATTTT
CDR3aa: CASSIRSVPGWVNQPQHF

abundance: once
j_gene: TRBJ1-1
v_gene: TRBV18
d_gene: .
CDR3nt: TGTGCCAGCTCACCTATGGCCGCAGGGAACACTGAAGCTTTCTTT
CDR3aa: CASSPMAAGNTEAFF

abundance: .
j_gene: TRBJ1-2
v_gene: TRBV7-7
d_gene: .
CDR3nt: TGTGCTAGCAGCTTAGATAAGGGGCGCTCATTC
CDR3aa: CASSLDKGRSF

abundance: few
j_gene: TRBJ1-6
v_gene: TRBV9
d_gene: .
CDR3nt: TGTGCCAGCAGCGTAGTCCCCAGGGAACCCCTCCACTTT
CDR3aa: CASSVVPREPLHF

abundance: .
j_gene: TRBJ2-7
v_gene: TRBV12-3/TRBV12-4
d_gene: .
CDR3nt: TGTGCCAGCAGTTTAGCGCTTGGGAGCGAGCAGTACTTC
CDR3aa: CASSLALGSEQYF

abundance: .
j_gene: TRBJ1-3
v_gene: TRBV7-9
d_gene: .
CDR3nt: TGTGCCAGCAGCCCCAGGGGCTCTGGAAACACCATATATTTT
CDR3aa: CASSPRGSGNTIYF

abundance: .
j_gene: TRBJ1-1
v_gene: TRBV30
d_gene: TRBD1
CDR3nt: TGTGCCTGGAGTCTACAGGGGGTTTTTACTGAAGCTTTCTTT
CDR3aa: CAWSLQGVFTEAFF

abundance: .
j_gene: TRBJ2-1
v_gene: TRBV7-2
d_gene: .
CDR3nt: TGTGCCAGCAGCCTCCCCGAACAGAGCTCCTACAATGAGCAGTTCTTC
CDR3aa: CASSLPEQSSYNEQFF